These 29 T cell receptor beta chains originate from one sample sequenced in a study of blood T cell repertoires in COVID-19. Using immunoSEQ multiplex PCR, the repertoire was profiled, and TCRdb retains in-frame clones only, with some absent. The sample yields around 300,000 clones, approximately 85% seen once. Sequences were obtained from peripheral blood. The receptors stem from a human donor in a cohort sampled during active COVID-19.

This clone was detected only once. The gene calls are TRBV5-6 and TRBJ2-7; tentatively, D is TRBD1 (5 bases). CDR1 is SGHDT and CDR2 is YYEEEE in the germline V gene. The CDR3 covers 14 residues. V lost 0 bases and J 3 bases, leaving 10 bases between the germline ends. The CDR3 reads CASSLEGVFYEQYF. Written as DNA, the CDR3 is TGTGCCAGCAGCTTGGAAGGGGTTTTCTACGAGCAGTACTTC.

The chain has TRBV6-5 and TRBJ1-5; D perhaps matches TRBD1 (6 bases). Trimming pared 6 bases from V and 6 bases from J, leaving 12 bases between. In germline, CDR1 is MNHEY, CDR2 SVGAGI. The CDR3 consists of 13 residues. CDR3 nucleotides: TGTGCCAGCAGCCACGGGACAACTCAGCCCCAGCATTTT. Its translation is CASSHGTTQPQHF.

V gene TRBV11-2 combines with J gene TRBJ2-1; D possibly corresponds to TRBD2 (5 bases). Trimming pared 5 bases from V and 0 bases from J, leaving 11 bases between. This CDR3 is 15 amino acids long. The germline V gene encodes CDR1 SGHAT and CDR2 FQNNGV. The CDR3 DNA reads TGTGCCAGCAGCCTACTGGCGGGCTCCTACAATGAGCAGTTCTTC. The encoded protein is CASSLLAGSYNEQFF.

This clone was detected only once. The chain is built from TRBV9 and TRBJ1-1, with TRBD1 as a possible D gene (5 bases). CDR3 length: 15 amino acids. Germline V gene lookup returns CDR1 SGDLS and CDR2 YYNGEE. The V end was cut by 4 bases, the J end by 2 bases, with 15 bases between. CDR3 DNA: TGTGCCAGCAGCCCCCGTCAGGGTGGCAACACTGAAGCTTTCTTT. Amino acid sequence: CASSPRQGGNTEAFF.

The chain joins TRBV20-1 to TRBJ1-1; D is undetermined. CDR3 length: 9 amino acids. The V end was cut by 8 bases, the J end by 5 bases, with 6 bases between. Looked up from germline, CDR1 is DFQATT and CDR2 is SNEGSKA (reference sequence). CDR3 nucleotide sequence: TGCAGTTCCGGGACTGAAGCTTTCTTT. Translating it yields CSSGTEAFF.

V gene TRBV15 combines with J gene TRBJ1-1, with 11 positions matching TRBD1. CDR3 length: 16 amino acids. V was pared by 1 base and J by 6 bases, with 7 bases of the junction left unmatched. Per the germline V gene, CDR1 is LNHNV and CDR2 is YYDKDF (reference sequence). The CDR3 sequence is CATSRARTGGVSEAFF. The CDR3 region has the DNA TGTGCCACCAGCAGAGCAAGGACAGGGGGCGTTTCTGAAGCTTTCTTT.

The V call is TRBV5-8, the J call TRBJ2-1; TRBD2 matches at 7 bases. CDR1 and CDR2 (germline): SGHTS, YDEGEE. The J segment lost 0 bases and the V segment lost 3 bases, leaving 3 bases of the junction unmatched. The CDR3 contains 15 residues. CDR3 loop: CASSSSGYSYNEQFF. In DNA, the CDR3 is TGTGCCAGCAGCTCTAGCGGCTACTCCTACAATGAGCAGTTCTTC.

This chain uses TRBV18 with TRBJ2-7, with 10 bases lining up with TRBD1. Germline loops: CDR1 KGHSH, CDR2 LQKENI. Trimming removed 3 bases from V and 4 bases from J; junction bases left unmatched: 3. The CDR3 has 14 amino acids. CDR3 nucleotides: TGTGCCAGCTCACCTGGGACAGGGGAATACGAGCAGTACTTC. Translation gives CASSPGTGEYEQYF.

The V and J genes are TRBV3-1 (or the pseudogene TRBV3-2) and TRBJ1-2; D remains unclear. The length of the CDR3 is 16 residues. The ends were cut back, 7 bases at V and 4 bases at J, with 22 bases in the middle. Germline-derived CDR1 and CDR2 are LGHDT and YNNKEL (reference sequence). CDR3 in DNA: TGTGCCAGCACCCTGTCAAGACGGCAGAGGCCCTATGGCTACACCTTC. Amino acids: CASTLSRRQRPYGYTF.

The rearrangement links TRBV5-6 to TRBJ1-1, with D possibly TRBD1 on 5 matching bases. Germline values: CDR1 SGHDT, CDR2 YYEEEE. The CDR3 loop spans 16 amino acids. Trimming took 0 bases from V and 3 from J, leaving 15 bases between them. The CDR3 reads CASSLAVIPGDTEAFF. Written as DNA, the CDR3 is TGTGCCAGCAGCTTGGCCGTCATACCGGGGGACACTGAAGCTTTCTTT.

The chain carries TRBV3-1 (or the pseudogene TRBV3-2) and TRBJ2-7; no clear D. V was clipped by 4 bases and J by 3 bases, with 4 bases between them. The CDR3 sequence is 11 residues long. The germline V gene has CDR1 LGHDT and CDR2 YNNKEL (reference sequence). This CDR3 reads CASSRDYEQYF. In nucleotides, the CDR3 is TGTGCCAGCAGCCGCGACTACGAGCAGTACTTC.

The V gene is TRBV7-8, the J gene TRBJ1-2; 8 nucleotides match TRBD1. There are 14 residues in the CDR3. Germline assignment: CDR1 SGHVS and CDR2 FQNEAQ. Trimming cost V 5 bases and J 2 bases; bases outside gene matches: 4. The CDR3 coding sequence is TGTGCCAGCAGCCAGGACAGGGAGAACTATGGCTACACCTTC. As protein: CASSQDRENYGYTF.

This clone is medium-sized in the sample. The chain couples TRBV10-2 to TRBJ2-2; weak D call: TRBD1 (6 bases). There are 16 residues in the CDR3. The germline gives CDR1 WSHSY, CDR2 SAAADI. V lost 6 bases to trimming and J lost 3 bases, with 17 bases between them. The CDR3 DNA sequence: TGCGCCAGCAGCAAATCCGGGACATCACACACCGGGGAGCTGTTTTTT. As protein: CASSKSGTSHTGELFF.

This rearrangement joins TRBV9 to TRBJ2-7; 10 nucleotides agree with TRBD2. CDR1 is SGDLS and CDR2 is YYNGEE in the germline V gene. Trimming cost V 4 bases and J 2 bases; bases outside gene matches: 9. The CDR3 contains 16 residues. The CDR3: CASSPLGLAGAYEQYF. The DNA of the CDR3 is TGTGCCAGCAGCCCCCTCGGGCTAGCGGGGGCCTACGAGCAGTACTTC.

The rearrangement joins TRBV2 to TRBJ1-1; D not resolved. The germline V gene has CDR1 SNHLY and CDR2 FYNNEI. The CDR3 sequence is 12 residues long. The V end was cut by 11 bases, the J end by 0 bases, with 10 bases between. The CDR3 nucleotides are TGTGCCGTACAGCTGATGAACACTGAAGCTTTCTTT. This encodes CAVQLMNTEAFF.

This clone was seen once. This CDR3 reads CASSHPRYSDTQYF. CDR3 DNA: TGCGCCAGCAGCCACCCTAGATATTCAGATACGCAGTATTTT. This chain connects TRBV4-1 to TRBJ2-3, with D unresolved. Germline values: CDR1 MGHRA, CDR2 YSYEKL. Trimming took 3 bases from V and 4 from J, leaving 11 bases between them. This CDR3 contains 14 residues.

This clone was recorded at least ten times. The CDR3 protein is CASTKSAGAYTGELFF. The CDR3 DNA sequence: TGCGCCAGCACCAAGTCAGCGGGGGCCTACACCGGGGAGCTGTTTTTT. V gene TRBV5-1 combines with J gene TRBJ2-2; 8 nucleotides line up with TRBD2. The trim removed 6 bases at V and 3 bases at J, leaving 10 bases unmatched. Per the germline V gene, CDR1 is SGHRS and CDR2 is YFSETQ. This CDR3 is built from 16 residues.

This chain joins TRBV10-2 and TRBJ1-2; the D is unclear. The length of the CDR3 is 11 residues. Germline CDR1 is WSHSY and CDR2 is SAAADI. V was trimmed by 4 bases and J by 8 bases, leaving 8 bases between them. CDR3: CASSGGSGYTF. For the CDR3, the DNA is TGCGCCAGCAGTGGCGGCTCGGGCTACACCTTC.

In its sample, this clone was seen a few times. This chain uses TRBV6-4 with TRBJ2-7, with a weak D call TRBD1 (7 bases). CDR1 and CDR2 (germline): MRHNA, SNTAGT. CDR3 length: 18 amino acids. The V end lost 8 bases, the J end lost 0 bases, and 26 bases lay between the germline ends. The DNA for the CDR3 is TGTGCCAGCTCCGGGGGCAGGGGGGCATCCACCCGCTCCTACGAGCAGTACTTC. Residues: CASSGGRGASTRSYEQYF.

The chain carries TRBV5-1 and TRBJ2-1, with TRBD2 matching 8 bases. CDR1 and CDR2 from the germline V gene are SGHRS and YFSETQ. The CDR3 consists of 16 residues. The V gene end was trimmed by 0 bases and the J gene end by 2 bases; junction bases not matched to a gene: 4. Here the CDR3 reads CASSLGLAGPYNEQFF. The CDR3, as DNA: TGCGCCAGCAGCTTGGGGTTAGCGGGGCCCTACAATGAGCAGTTCTTC.

This sequence joins TRBV5-1 and TRBJ2-1; 8 positions match TRBD1. V trimming: 0 bases; J trimming: 4 bases; junction bases outside the gene matches: 3. There are 15 residues in the CDR3. The germline gives CDR1 SGHRS, CDR2 YFSETQ. The CDR3 spells CASSLEWTGYNEQFF. CDR3 DNA: TGCGCCAGCAGCTTGGAATGGACAGGGTACAATGAGCAGTTCTTC.

J is TRBJ1-6 and V is TRBV10-3; D not resolved. CDR3 length: 12 amino acids. V lost 7 bases and J 6 bases, leaving 7 bases between the germline ends. The V gene's germline CDR1 is ENHRY and CDR2 SYGVKD. This chain's CDR3 is CAINEGNSPLHF. The CDR3 bases are TGTGCCATCAACGAGGGTAATTCACCCCTCCACTTT.

The chain is built from TRBV6-5 and TRBJ1-2; TRBD1 aligns across 9 bases. V was clipped by 6 bases and J by 7 bases; unmatched bases: 9. CDR3 size: 14 residues. Looked up from germline, CDR1 is MNHEY and CDR2 is SVGAGI. The CDR3: CASRPTGGAFGYTF. For the CDR3, the DNA is TGTGCCAGCAGACCCACAGGGGGCGCATTTGGCTACACCTTC.

The chain recombines TRBV27 with TRBJ1-6; D might be TRBD1 (5 bases). The CDR3 runs to 15 residues. Germline CDR1 MNHEY, CDR2 SMNVEV (reference sequence). The V gene lost 2 bases and the J gene lost 5 bases, with 10 bases spanning the gap. CDR3 DNA sequence: TGTGCCAGCAGTTTAGGGGGACTAGATAATTCACCCCTCCACTTT. Its translation is CASSLGGLDNSPLHF.

This clone has just one count. The chain is built from TRBV18 and TRBJ1-1; 7 bases agree with TRBD1. This CDR3 is built from 16 residues. Trimming at V came to 2 bases and at J to 0 bases, leaving 6 bases not matched to a gene. Germline lookup yields CDR1 KGHSH and CDR2 LQKENI. CDR3 coding DNA: TGTGCCAGCTCACCAATAAGGGGGCAGGTGAACACTGAAGCTTTCTTT. Encoded protein: CASSPIRGQVNTEAFF.

CDR3 sequence reads: CSASLLAGYDTQYF. The CDR3 DNA is TGCAGTGCTAGTCTCCTGGCGGGGTATGATACGCAGTATTTT. The rearrangement joins TRBV20-1 to TRBJ2-3, with D maybe TRBD2 (6 bases). Germline V gene sequence: CDR1 DFQATT, CDR2 SNEGSKA (reference sequence). The CDR3 spans 14 residues. Trimming took 3 bases from V and 6 from J, leaving 16 bases between them.

This clone was observed a few times. This chain links TRBV4-1 with TRBJ2-7; D remains unclear. The CDR3 extends over 12 amino acids. Trimming stripped 4 bases from V and 7 bases from J, with 11 bases between. CDR1 and CDR2 (germline): MGHRA, YSYEKL. As DNA, the CDR3 is TGCGCCAGCAGCCCTATGACTGGTGAGCAGTACTTC. Its translation: CASSPMTGEQYF.

The V call is TRBV7-2, the J call TRBJ2-7; 9 nucleotides align to TRBD1. The CDR3 consists of 15 residues. Unmatched junction bases numbered 14, after V lost 5 bases and J lost 9 bases. Germline CDR1 is SGHTA and CDR2 is FQGNSA. This chain's CDR3 is CASSLNSDRGFVQYF. CDR3 nucleotide sequence: TGTGCCAGCAGCCTAAATAGCGACAGGGGGTTTGTGCAGTACTTC.

The chain couples TRBV12-5 to TRBJ1-5; 8 nucleotides align to TRBD1. The CDR3 totals 15 residues. The germline gives CDR1 LGHNT, CDR2 FRNRAP. V shed 6 bases, J shed 9 bases, and the junction held 13 bases outside the gene matches. CDR3 bases: TGTGCTAGTGGCCCCGAGACAGGGGTGGTATGGCCCCAGCATTTT. Its translation: CASGPETGVVWPQHF.